This T cell receptor (beta chain) was obtained from a study of blood T cell repertoires in COVID-19. Study-wide background: The United States, Italy and Spain were the sources of the acute and convalescent COVID-19 samples. The analysed material was cDNA or gDNA that came from T cells, B-cell-depleted T cells, or PBMCs.

The method was immunoSEQ multiplex PCR; TCRdb's version includes in-frame clones alone and lacks a portion of them. This table has 300,000 to 400,000 clones, around nine tenths appearing once. This clone was recorded once. The participants were between roughly 18 and 100 years old and came from roughly 24 US areas. The TCR was taken from a woman in her 30s who had been exposed to COVID-19. The material sequenced was PBMCs or T cells enriched from blood (not recorded which).

In DNA, the CDR3 is TGTGCCACCAGTGATTTACAGGGGGCGCTTTTGGATGAGCAGTTCTTC. It is translated as CATSDLQGALLDEQFF. The chain carries TRBV24-1 and TRBJ2-1; TRBD1 agrees at 9 bases. After removal of 1 base from V and 8 bases from J, the junction contained 8 bases not matched to a gene. The germline V gene encodes CDR1 KGHDR and CDR2 SFDVKD. CDR3 size: 16 residues.